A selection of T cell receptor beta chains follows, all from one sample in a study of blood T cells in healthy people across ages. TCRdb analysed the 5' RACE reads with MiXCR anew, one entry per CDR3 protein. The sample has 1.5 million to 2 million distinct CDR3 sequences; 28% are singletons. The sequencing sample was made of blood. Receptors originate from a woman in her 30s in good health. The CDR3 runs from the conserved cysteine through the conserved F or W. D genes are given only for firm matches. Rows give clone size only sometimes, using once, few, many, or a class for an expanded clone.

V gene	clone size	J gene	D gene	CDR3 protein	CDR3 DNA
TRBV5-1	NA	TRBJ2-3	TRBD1	CASSLSTGAGTDTQYF	TGCGCCAGCAGCCTATCGACAGGGGCCGGCACAGATACGCAGTATTTT
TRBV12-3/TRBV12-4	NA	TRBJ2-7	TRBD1	CASRAGTASGEQYF	TGTGCCAGCAGGGCCGGGACAGCGTCGGGCGAGCAGTACTTC
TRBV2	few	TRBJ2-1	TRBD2	CASNSGLRDEQFF	TGTGCCAGCAATAGCGGGTTAAGAGATGAGCAGTTCTTC
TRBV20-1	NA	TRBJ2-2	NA	CSASQGTGELFF	TGCAGTGCTAGTCAGGGAACGGGGGAGCTGTTTTTT
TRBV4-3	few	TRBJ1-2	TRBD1	CASSQALGQDPIWGYTF	TGCGCCAGCAGCCAAGCCCTCGGACAGGACCCTATATGGGGCTACACCTTC
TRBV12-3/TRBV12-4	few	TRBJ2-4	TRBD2	CASSLGGDKNIQYF	TGTGCCAGCAGTTTGGGGGGGGACAAAAACATTCAGTACTTC
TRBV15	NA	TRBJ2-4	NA	CATSRNRVAKNIQYF	TGTGCCACCAGCAGAAACAGGGTAGCCAAAAACATTCAGTACTTC
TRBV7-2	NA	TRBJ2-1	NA	CASSRQTAPSDEQFF	TGTGCCAGCAGCCGCCAAACGGCCCCGTCGGATGAGCAGTTCTTC
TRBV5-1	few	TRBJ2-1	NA	CASSQFGQGGVNEQFF	TGCGCCAGCAGCCAGTTTGGACAGGGAGGGGTCAATGAGCAGTTCTTC
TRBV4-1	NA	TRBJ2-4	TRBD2	CASSQEAGEQYF	TGCGCCAGCAGTCAAGAGGCGGGGGAGCAGTACTTC
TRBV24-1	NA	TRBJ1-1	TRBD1	CATADRVRVEAFF	TGTGCCACCGCAGACAGGGTCCGGGTTGAAGCTTTCTTT
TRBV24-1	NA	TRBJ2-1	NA	CATSDRERWFF	TGTGCCACCAGTGACAGAGAGAGGTGGTTCTTC
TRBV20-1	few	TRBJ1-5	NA	CSARPPGIRSQPQHF	TGCAGTGCTAGACCTCCAGGGATTCGGTCTCAGCCCCAGCATTTT
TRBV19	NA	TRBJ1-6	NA	CASSIPGAALHF	TGTGCCAGTAGTATTCCTGGGGCGGCCCTCCACTTT
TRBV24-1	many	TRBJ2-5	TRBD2	CATQAGGRETQYF	TGTGCCACCCAAGCGGGGGGGCGGGAGACCCAGTACTTC
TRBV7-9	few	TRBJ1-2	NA	CASSIQPPRGHTF	TGTGCCAGCAGCATACAGCCCCCCAGGGGCCACACCTTC
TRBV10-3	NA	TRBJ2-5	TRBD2	CAISGFSGRISYNEQYF	TGTGCCATCAGTGGGTTTAGCGGGAGGATCTCCTACAATGAGCAGTACTTC
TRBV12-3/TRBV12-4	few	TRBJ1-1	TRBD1	CASSRMTGARGTEAFF	TGTGCCAGCAGTCGGATGACAGGGGCGCGGGGCACTGAAGCTTTCTTT
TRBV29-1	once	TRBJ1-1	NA	CSVENRVDTEAFF	TGCAGCGTTGAAAATCGAGTGGACACTGAAGCTTTCTTT
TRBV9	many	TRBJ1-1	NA	CASSVGGKNTEAFF	TGTGCCAGCAGCGTAGGGGGAAAGAACACTGAAGCTTTCTTT
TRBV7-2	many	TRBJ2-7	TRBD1	CASSTRTGKAYEQYF	TGTGCCAGCAGCACCAGGACAGGGAAGGCCTACGAGCAGTACTTC
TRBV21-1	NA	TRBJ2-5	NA	CASSPVGARETRYF	TGTGCCAGCAGTCCCGTCGGGGCGAGGGAGACCCGGTACTTC
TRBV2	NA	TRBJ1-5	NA	CASSSHGGHYSNQPQHF	TGTGCCAGCAGTTCCCACGGGGGACACTATAGCAATCAGCCCCAGCATTTT
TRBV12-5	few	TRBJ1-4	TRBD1	CASGSSTGQVPEKLFF	TGTGCTAGTGGTTCCTCCACCGGACAGGTCCCGGAAAAACTGTTTTTT
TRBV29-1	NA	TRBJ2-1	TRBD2	CSVVLLLAGSYNEQFF	TGCAGCGTTGTCCTCCTACTAGCGGGAAGTTACAATGAGCAGTTCTTC
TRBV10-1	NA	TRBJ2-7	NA	CAGRFYEQYF	TGCGCCGGACGCTTCTACGAGCAGTACTTC
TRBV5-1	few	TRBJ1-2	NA	CASSSMVAAALNCVIGYTF	TGCGCCAGCAGCTCCATGGTGGCGGCGGCCTTGAATTGTGTCATAGGCTACACCTTC